What follows are 25 T cell receptor beta chains derived from one specimen sequenced in a study of identical twins. TCRdb itself ran the 5' RACE reads through MiXCR, one entry per CDR3 protein. The sample lists 450,000 to 650,000 distinct CDR3 sequences; roughly 9.5% were seen once. The sample was also linked to a second study, of yellow fever vaccine responses in identical twins.

Sequenced sample: PBMCs. The source of these receptors is a woman between 18 and 30 years old in good health.

This clonotype was detected many times. CDR3 nucleotide sequence: TGCAGCGTTGAAATACGGGACCGCAGACCGAACACTGAAGCTTTCTTT. Its protein product is CSVEIRDRRPNTEAFF. This chain uses TRBV29-1 with TRBJ1-1, with D possibly matching TRBD1 (5 bases). This CDR3 comprises 16 residues. Germline-derived CDR1 and CDR2 are SQVTM and ANQGSEA. Trimming pared 2 bases from V and 1 base from J, leaving 17 bases between.

This clonotype has only a few counts. This chain links TRBV6-5 with TRBJ1-1; D call uncertain. CDR1 and CDR2 (germline): MNHEY, SVGAGI. This CDR3 spans 14 amino acids. The germline V and J ends were trimmed by 1 base and 0 bases, with 6 bases remaining between them. The chain's CDR3 is CASSYWVMNTEAFF. In nucleotides, the CDR3 is TGTGCCAGCAGTTACTGGGTCATGAACACTGAAGCTTTCTTT.

The gene calls are TRBV28 and TRBJ1-5; 8 nucleotides agree with TRBD1. Per germline, CDR1 MDHEN and CDR2 SYDVKM. V lost 4 bases to trimming and J lost 7 bases; unmatched junction nucleotides: 9. The CDR3 covers 15 residues. CDR3 sequence (DNA): TGTGCCAGCAGTTCCTCGACAGGGGTAGGCCAGCCCCAGCATTTT. This codes for CASSSSTGVGQPQHF. The full variable domain, with the rest looked up from reference TRBV28 and TRBJ1-5, is DVKVTQSSRYLVKRTGEKVFLECVQDMDHENMFWYRQDPGLGLRLIYFSYDVKMKEKGDIPEGYSVSREKKERFSLILESASTNQTSMYLCASSSSTGVGQPQHFGDGTRLSIL.

This clonotype was found a few times. This chain links TRBV5-1 with TRBJ2-1, with D perhaps given as TRBD1 or TRBD2 (5 bases each). The V gene lost 0 bases and the J gene lost 4 bases, with 20 bases spanning the gap. CDR3 size: 18 residues. Per germline, CDR1 SGHRS and CDR2 YFSETQ. CDR3 nucleotide sequence: TGCGCCAGCAGCTTGGACATGACCGGGGCATCGCGGTACAATGAGCAGTTCTTC. Protein product: CASSLDMTGASRYNEQFF.

This clonotype has more than one count but fewer than ten. This sequence joins TRBV7-2 and TRBJ2-5, with D hard to call. CDR3 length equals 15 residues. Trimming removed 1 base from V and 1 base from J, with 10 bases in between. Germline values: CDR1 SGHTA, CDR2 FQGNSA. The CDR3 protein is CASSLGKLPQETQYF. CDR3 DNA sequence: TGTGCCAGCAGCTTAGGCAAACTCCCCCAAGAGACCCAGTACTTC.

This clonotype was counted many times. The rearrangement uses TRBV4-3 and TRBJ2-1; the D gene is possibly TRBD2 (6 bases). CDR3 length: 16 residues. Per the germline V gene, CDR1 is LGHNA and CDR2 is YSLEER. The V gene lost 5 bases and the J gene lost 0 bases, with 14 bases spanning the gap. The CDR3 loop reads CASSESLGSSYNEQFF. The CDR3 DNA sequence: TGCGCCAGCAGCGAAAGCCTCGGGAGCTCCTACAATGAGCAGTTCTTC.

This clonotype was recorded at least ten times. This chain links TRBV21-1 with TRBJ1-4; the listed D gene, TRBD1, was not tested against the DNA. TRBV21-1 is a pseudogene locus. The CDR3 consists of 15 residues. The DNA of the CDR3 is TGTGCCAGCAGCAAAGAACCGGGGATCAATGAAAAACTGTTTTTT. Translation: CASSKEPGINEKLFF.

This clonotype was seen more than once but under ten times. This chain links TRBV10-2 with TRBJ2-1; 8 bases map to TRBD1. Germline V CDR1 and CDR2: WSHSY, SAAADI. The CDR3 is 14 amino acids. V lost 9 bases to trimming and J lost 8 bases; unmatched junction nucleotides: 12. The CDR3 coding sequence is TGCGCCAGTAAAACAGGGGGTTATGTCGATGAGCAGTTCTTC. This encodes CASKTGGYVDEQFF.

This clonotype was detected a few times. The chain couples TRBV5-1 to TRBJ2-1; possibly TRBD2 for D (6 bases). The CDR3 spans 15 residues. Trimming stripped 0 bases from V and 3 bases from J, with 10 bases between. CDR1 SGHRS and CDR2 YFSETQ come from the germline V gene. Here the CDR3 reads CASSLGGVGYNEQFF. The CDR3 DNA sequence: TGCGCCAGCAGCTTGGGCGGGGTCGGCTACAATGAGCAGTTCTTC. Full variable domain (outside the CDR3, taken from reference TRBV5-1 and TRBJ2-1): KAGVTQTPRYLIKTRGQQVTLSCSPISGHRSVSWYQQTPGQGLQFLFEYFSETQRNKGNFPGRFSGRQFSNSRSEMNVSTLELGDSALYLCASSLGGVGYNEQFFGPGTRLTVL.

The chain uses TRBV10-3 and TRBJ1-6; 7 bases line up with TRBD1. The J segment lost 9 bases and the V segment lost 3 bases, leaving 8 bases of the junction unmatched. The germline V gene has CDR1 ENHRY and CDR2 SYGVKD. The length of the CDR3 is 15 residues. The CDR3: CAISDPSGGVSPLHF. Here the CDR3 DNA reads TGTGCCATCAGTGACCCTTCAGGGGGTGTTTCACCCCTCCACTTT.

Ten or more counts support this clonotype. The genes are TRBV5-1 and TRBJ2-7; 9 nucleotides match TRBD1. V lost 0 bases, J lost 0 bases, and 4 bases stayed unmatched. This CDR3 is built from 16 residues. CDR1 and CDR2 (germline): SGHRS, YFSETQ. The CDR3 DNA is TGCGCCAGCAGCTTGGAGGGACAGGGTGTCTCCTACGAGCAGTACTTC. This translates into CASSLEGQGVSYEQYF.

In this sample, this clonotype turned up a few times. The chain combines TRBV20-1 with TRBJ2-1; D may match TRBD1 or TRBD2 (9 bases each). V lost 0 bases to trimming and J lost 5 bases, with 17 bases between them. The CDR3 contains 16 residues. Per germline, CDR1 DFQATT and CDR2 SNEGSKA (reference sequence). CDR3 bases: TGCAGTGCTAGAGAGGACAGGGGACTAGCCAACAATGAGCAGTTCTTC. It encodes CSAREDRGLANNEQFF.

This clonotype was observed a few times. The chain employs TRBV12-3 or TRBV12-4 and TRBJ1-3; TRBD1 matches 7 bases. J gave up 4 bases and V 6 bases, and 9 bases lay outside the gene matches. The CDR3 runs 15 residues. This chain's CDR3 is CASSAHRGVGNTIYF. CDR3 bases: TGTGCCAGCAGCGCACACAGGGGAGTAGGAAACACCATATATTTT.

V usage is TRBV5-6 and J usage is TRBJ2-2; D may correspond to TRBD1 or TRBD2 (5 bases each). Germline loops: CDR1 SGHDT, CDR2 YYEEEE. The V gene lost 4 bases and the J gene lost 7 bases, with 14 bases spanning the gap. This CDR3 has 14 residues. The CDR3 region is CASSPGDHRGELFF. The CDR3 coding sequence is TGTGCCAGCAGCCCCGGGGACCATCGCGGGGAGCTGTTTTTT.

There are a few counts of this clonotype. The chain recombines TRBV10-3 with TRBJ2-1; 10 bases map to TRBD2. This CDR3 has 16 residues. CDR1 is ENHRY and CDR2 is SYGVKD in the germline V gene. V shed 4 bases and J 6 bases; nucleotides not matched to a gene: 9. DNA of the CDR3: TGTGCCATCAGTGGTACCAGCGGGGGGGCCGCCAATGAGCAGTTCTTC. It yields the protein CAISGTSGGAANEQFF.

This chain joins TRBV28 and TRBJ1-1, with TRBD1 matching 10 bases. CDR3 length equals 19 residues. Germline V gene data show CDR1 as MDHEN and CDR2 as SYDVKM. The V segment lost 4 bases and the J segment 2 bases; nucleotides outside the gene matches: 16. The CDR3 sequence: CASSWDRAGTGEINTEAFF. For the CDR3, the DNA is TGTGCCAGCAGTTGGGACAGGGCCGGGACAGGGGAAATCAACACTGAAGCTTTCTTT.

This clonotype has ten or more counts. This rearrangement joins TRBV6-5 to TRBJ2-7, with D possibly being TRBD1 or TRBD2 (5 bases each). The germline CDR1 and CDR2 sequences are MNHEY and SVGAGI. This CDR3 region has 16 residues. Deletions cut 2 bases from V and 0 bases from J, with 14 bases between. In nucleotides, the CDR3 is TGTGCCAGCAGTTACCGACCGGGACGGGTCTCCTACGAGCAGTACTTC. Its protein product is CASSYRPGRVSYEQYF.

This clonotype has ten or more counts. V is TRBV12-3 or TRBV12-4 and J is TRBJ1-2, with D tentatively TRBD1 (5 bases). This CDR3 comprises 12 residues. Trimming pared 6 bases from V and 4 bases from J, leaving 9 bases between. The CDR3 DNA reads TGTGCCAGCAGCCTGGACATCTATGGCTACACCTTC. This sequence encodes CASSLDIYGYTF.

This clonotype turned up a few times. This chain joins TRBV7-2 and TRBJ2-2; D gene ambiguous. This CDR3 has 15 amino acids. The germline V and J ends were trimmed by 1 base and 2 bases, with 8 bases remaining between them. Germline V gives CDR1 SGHTA, CDR2 FQGNSA. DNA for the CDR3: TGTGCCAGCAGCTTAGACAGAACAAACACCGGGGAGCTGTTTTTT. Translating gives CASSLDRTNTGELFF.

This clonotype was counted at least ten times. The gene calls are TRBV4-3 and TRBJ2-1; 8 positions agree with TRBD2. Germline values: CDR1 LGHNA, CDR2 YSLEER. The CDR3 contains 16 residues. J was trimmed by 8 bases and V by 2 bases; bases with no gene match: 11. CDR3 DNA sequence: TGCGCCAGCAGCCAATTAAAGGGAGCGGGAGCCGATGAGCAGTTCTTC. It codes for CASSQLKGAGADEQFF.

Many counts were recorded for this clonotype. The genes are TRBV5-1 and TRBJ2-7; D possibly corresponds to TRBD2 (6 bases). With 1 base removed from V and 0 bases from J, the gap between germline ends came to 11 bases. The CDR3 extends over 15 amino acids. Looked up from germline, CDR1 is SGHRS and CDR2 is YFSETQ. In DNA, the CDR3 is TGCGCCAGCAGCTTGATACGGGGGAGCTCCTACGAGCAGTACTTC. This sequence encodes CASSLIRGSSYEQYF.

This clonotype was observed a few times. V and J are TRBV2 and TRBJ2-5, with D uncertain. The CDR3 totals 13 residues. V lost 3 bases to trimming and J lost 7 bases, with 12 bases between them. Per germline, CDR1 SNHLY and CDR2 FYNNEI. In DNA form, the CDR3 reads TGTGCCAGCAGTGATGGTGGCCCGGGGACCCAGTACTTC. This translates into CASSDGGPGTQYF.

This clonotype was counted ten times or more. The V call is TRBV5-6, the J call TRBJ2-7; 10 bases align to TRBD2. Germline CDR1 and CDR2: SGHDT and YYEEEE. The J segment lost 4 bases and the V segment lost 0 bases, leaving 4 bases of the junction unmatched. The CDR3 contains 15 residues. In nucleotides, the CDR3 is TGTGCCAGCAGCTTGGCCGGGACTAGCGAGTACGAGCAGTACTTC. Translated: CASSLAGTSEYEQYF.

This clonotype showed up many times. V gene TRBV4-3 combines with J gene TRBJ2-1; 8 nucleotides align to TRBD1. V was clipped by 0 bases and J by 8 bases; unmatched bases: 6. The germline CDR1 and CDR2 sequences are LGHNA and YSLEER. This CDR3 spans 15 amino acids. In nucleotides, the CDR3 is TGCGCCAGCAGCCAAGAGAGGACAGGGCTCTATGAGCAGTTCTTC. Protein: CASSQERTGLYEQFF.

This clonotype has a count of ten or more. The rearrangement links TRBV7-2 to TRBJ2-1, with 10 bases aligning to TRBD2. Looked up from germline, CDR1 is SGHTA and CDR2 is FQGNSA. V lost 2 bases to trimming and J lost 8 bases; unmatched junction nucleotides: 3. The CDR3 extends over 14 amino acids. The CDR3, as DNA: TGTGCCAGCAGCTTACTAGCGGGGGAGGATGAGCAGTTCTTC. The encoded protein is CASSLLAGEDEQFF.